This paragraph covers one TCR beta chain sequence. This record belongs to a study of blood T cell repertoires in COVID-19. About the research overall: COVID-19 samples collected from the United States, Italy and Spain covered acute and convalescent phases. Nucleic acid was either cDNA or gDNA, and it came from T cells, B-cell-depleted T cells, or PBMCs.

The CDR3 has 15 amino acids. J lost 7 bases, V lost 8 bases, and 7 bases had no gene match. Germline values: CDR1 MNHEY, CDR2 SVGAGI. In the authors' workflow: The assay estimated nucleated cells by amplifying reference gene primers. Only in-frame clones appear in the TCRdb table, and some are missing; sequencing was by immunoSEQ multiplex PCR. D and trimming were read from the DNA, whereas the V and J calls and clone size are those reported in that table. The repertoire holds roughly 200,000 clones, with 88% as singletons. Sequencing used peripheral blood. This clonotype was obtained from an older man with acute or convalescent COVID-19. The V and J genes are TRBV6-5 and TRBJ2-1, with 14 nucleotides matching TRBD2. CDR3 protein: CASWTSGRNRNEQFF. The CDR3 region has the DNA TGTGCCAGCTGGACTAGCGGGAGGAACCGGAATGAGCAGTTCTTC.